This T cell receptor beta chain was captured by sequencing in a study of blood T cell repertoires in COVID-19 (TCRdb year 2020). About the investigation overall: Samples from collaborators originated in the United States, Italy and Spain and spanned both the acute and convalescent phases of COVID-19. Where available, HLA class I and class II types were taken from metadata supplied by the sample provider and were not determined by assay-based typing. Samples came from the ongoing ImmuneRACE study (first 160 participants) plus 1,254 subjects from 6 global collaborators. Subjects who had been exposed to COVID-19, were actively infected with it, or had recovered from it provided the deeply sampled blood TCRbeta repertoires that made up the dataset. Sample metadata almost always included a de-identified subject ID, COVID-19 status, age in years and sex. A freely available public database, intended as a resource for researchers studying the immune response to SARS-CoV-2, is where the repertoires were released. The prospective study material was composed of cDNA or gDNA derived from T cells, B-cell-depleted T cells, or PBMCs. Paper-wide results and their limitations: How much clinical and demographic metadata was included differed by source and by participant, and the metadata was provided uncurated.

V and J are trimmed by 0 bases and 1 base, and the gene matches miss 3 bases of the junction. The CDR3 runs 17 residues from the cysteine to the phenylalanine. The DNA shown is the 51-base CDR3, in frame from base 1. CDR1 LGHNA and CDR2 YSLEER were looked up in the germline V gene. In regard to this clone: The clone's antigen remains unknown. The record has no base qualities; no much larger clone is one base away.

The collaborating institutions used their own protocols to collect whole blood in K2EDTA tubes. For TCRbeta analysis, collaborator samples were shipped as frozen whole blood, as isolated PBMCs, or as DNA extracted from either sample type. TCRbeta CDR3 regions were amplified from genomic DNA by means of the immunoSEQ Assay, a bias-controlled multiplex PCR. The paper's processing steps were these. Within the assay, amplification of reference gene primers was used to estimate how many nucleated cells each sample contained. To quantify the absolute abundance of each unique TCRbeta CDR3 rearrangement, sequence reads were collapsed and filtered. For each sample, productive Simpson clonality was calculated by taking the square root of Simpson's diversity index across productive rearrangements. The table comes from immuneACCESS by way of TCRdb, which keeps in-frame sequences with V and J called. Part of the clones is missing from these tables; in studies checked, under half for an unresolved V gene and the rest for unknown reasons. For V, J and clone size, that table is used; D and trimming come from the DNA. Present in this sample are approximately 120,000 clones, over 75% of which were seen just once. Around 7.3% of the sample is in the top ten clones.

This sequence uses TRBV4-3 and TRBJ2-1; 10 bases in the middle match TRBD2. The TCR originated in a middle-aged man with acute or convalescent COVID-19. The source material was peripheral blood. The DNA sequence reads TGCGCCAGCAGCCAAGATCCTAGCGGGAGTTCCTACAATGAGCAGTTCTTC. Protein translation: CASSQDPSGSSYNEQFF.